These T cell receptor beta chains were read from a single sample in a study of cytomegalovirus exposure and HLA in healthy donors. Profiled with immunoSEQ multiplex PCR; TCRdb holds only in-frame clones, not every one. The profile covers some 83,000 clones, with 94% appearing a single time and less than 2.5% taken by the ten largest. Material: PBMCs. The receptors were gathered from a woman aged 18-35 years in good health and CMV-seronegative. CDR3s include the opening cysteine and the closing phenylalanine or tryptophan. The D gene is left open where the match is weak. Size is omitted from some rows. Given values are once, few, many or a class for expanded clones.

D	J	size	V	DNA	CDR3
TRBD1	TRBJ1-5	NA	TRBV18	TGTGCCAGCTCCCGGACAGGAGGGAGCAATCAGCCCCAGCATTTT	CASSRTGGSNQPQHF
NA	TRBJ1-3	NA	TRBV30	TGTGCCTGGAGGCGGGGAAACACCATATATTTT	CAWRRGNTIYF
TRBD1	TRBJ1-2	once	TRBV27	TGTGCCAGCAGTCCCCGACCCACTGACTGGGACAGGACCTATGGCTACACCTTC	CASSPRPTDWDRTYGYTF
TRBD1	TRBJ2-3	once	TRBV4-1	TGCGCCAGCAGCCAAGAATTCACAGGGGGCCTAGTACCGTATTTT	CASSQEFTGGLVPYF
TRBD2	TRBJ2-2	NA	TRBV30	TGTGCCTGGAATGGCGGGGGGGAACGCGGGGAGCTGTTTTTT	CAWNGGGERGELFF
NA	TRBJ1-2	NA	TRBV7-9	TGTGCCACCTCCGGGGGGAGAGACTATGGCTACACCTTC	CATSGGRDYGYTF
TRBD1	TRBJ2-2	NA	TRBV30	TGTGCCTGGAGAGAAGGACAGGGTACGAACACCGGGGAGCTGTTTTTT	CAWREGQGTNTGELFF
TRBD1	TRBJ1-2	NA	TRBV19	TGTGCCAGTAGTATCCAGGGGGCTGGGAGTTCAGCTGGCTACACCTTC	CASSIQGAGSSAGYTF
NA	TRBJ2-3	NA	TRBV7-3	TGTGCCAGCAGCTTAACGGGTTTTAGGAGCGGGCGGACCCGAAACACAGATACGCAGTATTTT	CASSLTGFRSGRTRNTDTQYF
NA	TRBJ1-1	NA	TRBV30	TGTGCCTGGAGTGGGGTCGGGTGGACTGAAGCTTTCTTT	CAWSGVGWTEAFF
NA	TRBJ2-7	NA	TRBV28	TGTGCCAGCAGTGGAGTGTTATACGAGCAGTACTTC	CASSGVLYEQYF
TRBD1	TRBJ1-2	NA	TRBV10-3	TGTGCCATCAGTGAGTCTAAAACCCGACAGGGGGCTCAAGGCTACACCTTC	CAISESKTRQGAQGYTF
TRBD2	TRBJ2-3	NA	TRBV11-3	TGTGCCAGCAGCTTAGCGTTTGGGACTAGCGGGAACACAGATACGCAGTATTTT	CASSLAFGTSGNTDTQYF
TRBD1	TRBJ2-2	NA	TRBV27	TGTGCCAGCAGTTTAATATGGTCAGGGGGCTATAAGGGGACCGGGGAGCTGTTTTTT	CASSLIWSGGYKGTGELFF
NA	TRBJ1-5	NA	TRBV7-2	TGTGCCAGCAGCTTAGCGGGAGGGGGTACGGTTCTTCAGCCCCAGCATTTT	CASSLAGGGTVLQPQHF
NA	TRBJ1-2	NA	TRBV11-2	TGTGCCAGCAGCTCCAGCAGGGATGGCTACACCTTC	CASSSSRDGYTF
TRBD1	TRBJ1-2	once	TRBV6-5	TGTGCCAGCAGCCGGGGACAGGCTAACTATGGCTACACCTTC	CASSRGQANYGYTF
TRBD1	TRBJ2-1	NA	TRBV7-3	TGTGCCAGCAGCCTAGGGACAGGGGGCGGAGATGAGCAGTTCTTC	CASSLGTGGGDEQFF
TRBD1	TRBJ1-2	NA	TRBV6-5	TGTGCCAGCAGGAACCCCAAAGGGGGCCGCTATGGCTACACCTTC	CASRNPKGGRYGYTF
NA	TRBJ1-3	NA	TRBV27	TGTGCCCCACCACCAGGGGCCGTTGGGGGAAACACCATATATTTT	CAPPPGAVGGNTIYF
NA	TRBJ2-7	NA	TRBV5-1	TGCGCCAGCAGCTTGGGCTTGGACAGACTCTCTTCTTACGAGCAGTACTTC	CASSLGLDRLSSYEQYF
NA	TRBJ1-2	NA	TRBV27	TGTGCCAGCAGTTATTCTTGGACAGCCAACCCTAACTATGGCTACACCTTC	CASSYSWTANPNYGYTF
NA	TRBJ2-2	NA	TRBV7-9	TGTGCCAGCAGCCCCCCGTTCGACACCGGGGAGCTGTTTTTT	CASSPPFDTGELFF
NA	TRBJ2-3	NA	TRBV29-1	TGCAGCGTTGAAGGCAACGGGATTACGCAGTATTTT	CSVEGNGITQYF
TRBD2	TRBJ2-3	NA	TRBV27	TGTGCCAGCAGTTCATTCGGACTAGCGGGGGCCTCCGGTACGCAGTATTTT	CASSSFGLAGASGTQYF
NA	TRBJ2-5	NA	TRBV7-7	TGTGCTAGCAGCCCTCGCTACGATAGCGAGACCCAGTACTTC	CASSPRYDSETQYF
NA	TRBJ1-1	NA	TRBV7-2	TGTGCCAGCAGCTTAGTCTCCAGGGGCACTGAAGCTTTCTTT	CASSLVSRGTEAFF
TRBD2	TRBJ2-7	once	TRBV5-1	TGCGCCAGCAGCTCTACTAGCGGGAGTTCCTACGAGCAGTACTTC	CASSSTSGSSYEQYF
NA	TRBJ1-2	NA	TRBV10-3	TGTGCCATCAATCCGGGGAATCAGGACTATGGCTACACCTTC	CAINPGNQDYGYTF
NA	TRBJ2-5	NA	TRBV30	TGTGCCTGGAGTGTTCGAGTCCAAGAGACCCAGTACTTC	CAWSVRVQETQYF
TRBD1	TRBJ2-1	NA	TRBV30	TGTGCCTGGAACTATTTCAGACAGGGGCTGTTCTTC	CAWNYFRQGLFF
NA	TRBJ2-7	NA	TRBV14	TGTGCCAGCGGCCAGAGGCTCTCCGAGCAGTACTTC	CASGQRLSEQYF
NA	TRBJ1-2	NA	TRBV27	TGTGCCAGCAGTTTCTCCGGGGAGGGAGTCTACACCTTC	CASSFSGEGVYTF
TRBD2	TRBJ2-7	NA	TRBV6-5	TGTGCCAGCAGTTACGGGCTAGCGGGTGTCTCCTACGAGCAGTACTTC	CASSYGLAGVSYEQYF
NA	TRBJ2-1	NA	TRBV7-9	TGTGCCAGCAGCCCCATGTACAATGAGCAGTTCTTC	CASSPMYNEQFF
NA	TRBJ1-5	NA	TRBV6-6	TGTGCCAGCAGTTACTCCGAACAGGGACATCAGCCCCAGCATTTT	CASSYSEQGHQPQHF
TRBD1	TRBJ2-3	once	TRBV4-2	TGTGCCAGCAGCCCTCCGGGACAGCTGACAGATACGCAGTATTTT	CASSPPGQLTDTQYF
NA	TRBJ1-4	NA	TRBV7-2	TGTGCCAGCAGCCAGGGTCGGGTTTCAGAACTGTTTTTT	CASSQGRVSELFF
TRBD2	TRBJ2-1	NA	TRBV4-1	TGCGCCAGCAGCCAAGATCCCGCTAGCGGGAGGGTTGCTGAGCAGTTCTTC	CASSQDPASGRVAEQFF
NA	TRBJ2-7	NA	TRBV6-5	TGTGCCAGCAGTTCGCCGACAGACAACTACGAGCAGTACTTC	CASSSPTDNYEQYF
NA	TRBJ1-5	NA	TRBV19	TGTGCCAGTAGTTGGGGCAGTTATAGCAATCAGCCCCAGCATTTT	CASSWGSYSNQPQHF
NA	TRBJ2-1	NA	TRBV20-1	TGCAGTGTCTATAGCTACAATGAGCAGTTCTTC	CSVYSYNEQFF
TRBD1	TRBJ1-2	few	TRBV18	TGTGCCAGCTCACCAGACAGGGAGTATGGCTACACCTTC	CASSPDREYGYTF
TRBD1	TRBJ1-2	NA	TRBV4-1	TGCGCCAGCAGCGAGACAGGGGAAGGCTACACCTTC	CASSETGEGYTF
NA	TRBJ2-5	NA	TRBV12-5	TGTGCTAGTGGACCATCCAGGGAAGAGACCCAGTACTTC	CASGPSREETQYF
NA	TRBJ1-5	NA	TRBV4-2	TGTGCCAGCAGCCAAGATCCCGGACGGAGGGACTATCAGCCCCAGCATTTT	CASSQDPGRRDYQPQHF
NA	TRBJ1-1	NA	TRBV19	TGTGCCAGTAATCACAGGGCTGGTCCGAACACTGAAGCTTTCTTT	CASNHRAGPNTEAFF
NA	TRBJ1-2	once	TRBV18	TGTGCCAGCTCACCACCAAGGCAGGATAACTATGGCTACACCTTC	CASSPPRQDNYGYTF
TRBD2	TRBJ2-1	NA	TRBV10-3	TGTGCCATCAGTTCGACTAGCGGGGGGCCTTTAGACAATGAGCAGTTCTTC	CAISSTSGGPLDNEQFF
NA	TRBJ1-2	NA	TRBV9	TGTGCCAGCAGCGTAGCTGACAGCGCTAACTATGGCTACACCTTC	CASSVADSANYGYTF
NA	TRBJ2-1	NA	TRBV6-4	TGTGCCAGCAGTGACGACGCTAGCCCCCACAATGAGCAGTTCTTC	CASSDDASPHNEQFF
TRBD1	TRBJ1-1	NA	TRBV7-9	TGTGCCAGCAGCTTAGGGCCTACAATAGGACAGGGCGGAGAAGCTTTCTTT	CASSLGPTIGQGGEAFF
TRBD1	TRBJ1-1	NA	TRBV27	TGTGCCAGCAGCAGGGACAGGGAGGGATTTTTTAGGAGCACTGAAGCTTTCTTT	CASSRDREGFFRSTEAFF